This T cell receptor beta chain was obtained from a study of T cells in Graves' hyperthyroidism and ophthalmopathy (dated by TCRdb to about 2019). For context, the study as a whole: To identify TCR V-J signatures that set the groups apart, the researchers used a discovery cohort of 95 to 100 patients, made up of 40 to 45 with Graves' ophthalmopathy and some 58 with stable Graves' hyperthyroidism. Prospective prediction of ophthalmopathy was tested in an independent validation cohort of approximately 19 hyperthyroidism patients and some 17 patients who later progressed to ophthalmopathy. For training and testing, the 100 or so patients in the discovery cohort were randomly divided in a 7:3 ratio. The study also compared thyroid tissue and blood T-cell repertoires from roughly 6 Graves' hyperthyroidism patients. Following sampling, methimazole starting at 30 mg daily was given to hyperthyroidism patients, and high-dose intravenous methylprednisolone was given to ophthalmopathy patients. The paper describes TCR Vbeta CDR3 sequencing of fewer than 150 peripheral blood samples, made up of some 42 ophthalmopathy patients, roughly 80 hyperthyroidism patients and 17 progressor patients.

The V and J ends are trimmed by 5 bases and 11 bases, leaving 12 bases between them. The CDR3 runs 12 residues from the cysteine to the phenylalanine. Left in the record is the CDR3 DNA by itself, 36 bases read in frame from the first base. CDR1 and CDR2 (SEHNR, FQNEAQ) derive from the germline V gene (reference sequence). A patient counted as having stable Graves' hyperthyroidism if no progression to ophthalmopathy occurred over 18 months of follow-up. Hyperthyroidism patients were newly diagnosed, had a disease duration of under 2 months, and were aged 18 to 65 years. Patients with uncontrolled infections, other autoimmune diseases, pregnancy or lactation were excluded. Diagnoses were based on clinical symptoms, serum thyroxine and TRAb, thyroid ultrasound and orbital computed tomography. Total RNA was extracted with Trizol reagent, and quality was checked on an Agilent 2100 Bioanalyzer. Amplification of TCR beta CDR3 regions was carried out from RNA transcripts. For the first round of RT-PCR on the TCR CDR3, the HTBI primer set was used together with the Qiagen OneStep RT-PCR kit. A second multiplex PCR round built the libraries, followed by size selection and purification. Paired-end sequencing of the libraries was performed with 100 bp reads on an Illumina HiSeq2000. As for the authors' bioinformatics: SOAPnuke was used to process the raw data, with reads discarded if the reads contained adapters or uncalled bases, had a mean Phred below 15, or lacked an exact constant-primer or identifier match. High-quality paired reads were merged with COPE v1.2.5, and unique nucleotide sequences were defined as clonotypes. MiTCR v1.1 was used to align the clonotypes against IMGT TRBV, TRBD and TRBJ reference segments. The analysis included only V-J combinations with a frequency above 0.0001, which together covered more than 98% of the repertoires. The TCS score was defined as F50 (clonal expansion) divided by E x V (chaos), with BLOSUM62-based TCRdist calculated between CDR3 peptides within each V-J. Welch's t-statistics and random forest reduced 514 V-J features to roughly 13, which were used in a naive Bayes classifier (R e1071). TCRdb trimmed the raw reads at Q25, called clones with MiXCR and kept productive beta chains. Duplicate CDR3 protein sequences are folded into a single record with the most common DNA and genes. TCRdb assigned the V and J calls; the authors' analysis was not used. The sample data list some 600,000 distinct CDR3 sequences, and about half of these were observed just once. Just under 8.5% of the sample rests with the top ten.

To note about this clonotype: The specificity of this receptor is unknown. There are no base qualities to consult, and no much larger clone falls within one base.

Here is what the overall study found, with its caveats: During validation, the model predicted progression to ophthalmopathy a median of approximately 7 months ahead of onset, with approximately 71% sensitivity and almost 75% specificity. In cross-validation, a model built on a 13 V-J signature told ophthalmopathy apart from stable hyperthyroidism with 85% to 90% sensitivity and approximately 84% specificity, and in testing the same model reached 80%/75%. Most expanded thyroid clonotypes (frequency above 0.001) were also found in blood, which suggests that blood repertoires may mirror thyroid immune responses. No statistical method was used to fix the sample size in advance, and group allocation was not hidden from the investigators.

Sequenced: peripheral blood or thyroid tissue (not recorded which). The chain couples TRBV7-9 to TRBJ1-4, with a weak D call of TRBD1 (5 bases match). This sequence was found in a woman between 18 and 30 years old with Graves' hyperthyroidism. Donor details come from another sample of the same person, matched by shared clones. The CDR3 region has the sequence CASSRSREKLFF. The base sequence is TGTGCCAGCAGCCGAAGCAGGGAGAAACTGTTTTTT.